Presented here are 16 T cell receptor beta chains from one specimen sequenced in a study of blood T cell repertoires in COVID-19. Produced via immunoSEQ multiplex PCR; TCRdb's table is partial and in-frame only. This table holds 250,000 to 300,000 clones, roughly 80% found once. The sequenced material came from PBMCs or T cells enriched from blood (not recorded which). The receptors were sampled from a middle-aged man who had been exposed to COVID-19.

The J gene is TRBJ1-2, the V gene TRBV30; D is undetermined. Germline V gene lookup returns CDR1 GTSNPN and CDR2 SVGIG (reference sequence). Trimming took off 6 bases at V and 2 bases at J, with 7 bases between the two ends. This CDR3 has 11 residues. CDR3 in amino acids: CACLENYGYTF. The DNA of the CDR3 is TGTGCCTGCCTGGAGAACTATGGCTACACCTTC.

The chain employs TRBV5-5 and TRBJ1-6; D ambiguous. V was clipped by 2 bases and J by 5 bases, with 14 bases between them. CDR3 length: 16 amino acids. Germline CDR1 reads SGHKS; CDR2 reads YYEKEE (reference sequence). DNA for the CDR3: TGTGCCAGCAGCTTCAGCGTCAATGATAATAATTCACCCCTCCACTTT. This encodes CASSFSVNDNNSPLHF.

This chain connects TRBV7-8 to TRBJ2-7, with D possibly TRBD1 on 5 matching bases. The CDR3 contains 15 residues. Germline V gene lookup returns CDR1 SGHVS and CDR2 FQNEAQ. V lost 2 bases to trimming and J lost 0 bases, with 11 bases between them. The CDR3 region is CASSLRGTYSYEQYF. The DNA for the CDR3 is TGTGCCAGCAGCTTAAGGGGCACCTACTCCTACGAGCAGTACTTC.

This clone was counted between two and nine times. The junction and the germline gene differ at one end; a read error may be behind it. The V and J genes are TRBV7-2 and TRBJ2-1; 7 nucleotides line up with TRBD2. The CDR3 runs 13 residues. Germline loops: CDR1 SGHTA, CDR2 FQGNSA. The CDR3 DNA follows: TGTGCCAGCAGCTTAGAGGTTGGCCGTCGGGGGGTCTTC. Amino acid sequence: CASSLEVGRRGVF.

The sample holds a few counts of this clone. V gene TRBV11-3 combines with J gene TRBJ2-7, with 9 bases matching TRBD2. CDR3 length: 19 residues. The germline V gene encodes CDR1 SGHNT and CDR2 YENEEA. Trimming removed 0 bases from V and 0 bases from J; junction bases left unmatched: 12. Written as DNA, the CDR3 is TGTGCCAGCAGCTTAGATTCGCTAGCGGGAAAATACCACTCCTACGAGCAGTACTTC. Its translation: CASSLDSLAGKYHSYEQYF.

This chain connects TRBV5-4 to TRBJ2-1, with 10 bases identical to TRBD2. V lost 5 bases and J lost 9; bases outside the gene matches: 11. Germline values: CDR1 SGHNT, CDR2 YYREEE (reference sequence). The CDR3 is 15 amino acids. CDR3 sequence: CASSTPLAGAPEQFF. In DNA, the CDR3 is TGTGCCAGCAGTACACCCCTAGCGGGAGCCCCTGAGCAGTTCTTC. The complete variable domain, with remaining parts taken from reference TRBV5-4 and TRBJ2-1, reads ETGVTQSPTHLIKTRGQQVTLRCSSQSGHNTVSWYQQALGQGPQFIFQYYREEENGRGNFPPRFSGLQFPNYSSELNVNALELDDSALYLCASSTPLAGAPEQFFGPGTRLTVL.

This clone was seen only once. The genes are TRBV19 and TRBJ1-2; 9 bases map to TRBD1. The length of the CDR3 is 16 residues. Trimming took 3 bases from V and 4 from J; bases not matched to a gene: 9. Germline-derived CDR1 and CDR2 are LNHDA and SQIVND (reference sequence). The CDR3 region has the DNA TGTGCCAGTAGTATTGCGAGGGACAGGGTATCCTATGGCTACACCTTC. This encodes CASSIARDRVSYGYTF.

This clone was seen once. V is TRBV19 and J is TRBJ2-1; 10 bases match TRBD2. CDR3 length equals 15 residues. V dropped 6 bases and J dropped 9; count of bases not matched to a gene: 11. Germline lookup yields CDR1 LNHDA and CDR2 SQIVND (reference sequence). Here the CDR3 reads CASSSLAGARGEQFF. The CDR3 coding sequence is TGTGCCAGTAGCTCTCTAGCGGGAGCGCGGGGTGAGCAGTTCTTC.

The rearrangement uses TRBV5-1 and TRBJ1-6; D might be TRBD1 (6 bases). This CDR3 contains 14 residues. Germline V gene data show CDR1 as SGHRS and CDR2 as YFSETQ. The V end lost 1 base, the J end lost 9 bases, and 11 bases lay between the germline ends. CDR3 DNA sequence: TGCGCCAGCAGCTTGTTGGACAGCGGTTCACCCCTCCACTTT. This gives the protein CASSLLDSGSPLHF.

This clone was seen a single time. V and J are TRBV6-5 and TRBJ2-3; D is perhaps TRBD1 (5 bases). The CDR3 consists of 14 residues. Germline V CDR1 and CDR2: MNHEY, SVGAGI. V gave up 9 bases and J gave up 3 bases, with 16 bases separating them. The CDR3 nucleotides read TGTGCCAGGCAGGGAAGTACAAGTACAGATACGCAGTATTTT. Encoded protein: CARQGSTSTDTQYF.

This clone was seen a handful of times. The chain employs TRBV2 and TRBJ1-2, with D uncertain. V gave up 8 bases and J gave up 6 bases, with 4 bases separating them. Germline V CDR1 and CDR2: SNHLY, FYNNEI. The CDR3 contains 9 residues. CDR3 amino acids: CASLDGYTF. CDR3 nucleotide sequence: TGTGCCAGCTTAGATGGCTACACCTTC.

V is TRBV24-1 and J is TRBJ2-7, with D tentatively TRBD2 (6 bases). The CDR3 contains 13 residues. Trimming removed 0 bases from V and 5 bases from J, with 7 bases in between. CDR1 is KGHDR and CDR2 is SFDVKD in the germline V gene. The CDR3 sequence: CATSDLGGNEQYF. The CDR3 DNA sequence: TGTGCCACCAGTGATTTGGGCGGGAACGAGCAGTACTTC.

This rearrangement joins TRBV4-1 to TRBJ2-1; 8 bases agree with TRBD2. V lost 5 bases, J lost 5 bases, and 17 bases stayed unmatched. Looked up from germline, CDR1 is MGHRA and CDR2 is YSYEKL. The CDR3 extends over 18 amino acids. CDR3 nucleotides: TGCGCCAGCAGCGTGTCTAGATTGGCGGGAGGTTGGGACAATGAGCAGTTCTTC. Its translation: CASSVSRLAGGWDNEQFF.

The J gene is TRBJ1-5, the V gene TRBV19; D remains unclear. CDR3 size: 13 residues. Trimming took 5 bases from V and 1 from J, leaving 6 bases between them. From germline, CDR1 is LNHDA and CDR2 SQIVND (reference sequence). The CDR3 coding sequence is TGTGCCAGTAGTCCCGTGAGCAATCAGCCCCAGCATTTT. It encodes CASSPVSNQPQHF.

V gene TRBV2 combines with J gene TRBJ1-2; TRBD1 is a possible D gene (6 bases). The length of the CDR3 is 15 residues. V dropped 11 bases and J dropped 4 bases, with 23 bases sitting between them. The V gene's germline CDR1 is SNHLY and CDR2 FYNNEI. Written as DNA, the CDR3 is TGTGCCCCCCTGGTGGACAGTCCAAACTTCTATGGCTACACCTTC. This translates into CAPLVDSPNFYGYTF.

This clone was seen only a few times. The chain combines TRBV7-9 with TRBJ2-7; no clear D gene. Trimming took off 8 bases at V and 0 bases at J, with 8 bases between the two ends. Germline V CDR1 and CDR2: SEHNR, FQNEAQ (reference sequence). The CDR3 has 12 residues. CDR3 loop: CASGVSSYEQYF. CDR3 DNA: TGTGCCAGCGGTGTTAGCTCCTACGAGCAGTACTTC. The full variable domain, rest sourced from reference TRBV7-9 and TRBJ2-7, is DTGVSQNPRHKITKRGQNVTFRCDPISEHNRLYWYRQTLGQGPEFLTYFQNEAQLEKSRLLSDRFSAERPKGSFSTLEIQRTEQGDSAMYLCASGVSSYEQYFGPGTRLTVT.